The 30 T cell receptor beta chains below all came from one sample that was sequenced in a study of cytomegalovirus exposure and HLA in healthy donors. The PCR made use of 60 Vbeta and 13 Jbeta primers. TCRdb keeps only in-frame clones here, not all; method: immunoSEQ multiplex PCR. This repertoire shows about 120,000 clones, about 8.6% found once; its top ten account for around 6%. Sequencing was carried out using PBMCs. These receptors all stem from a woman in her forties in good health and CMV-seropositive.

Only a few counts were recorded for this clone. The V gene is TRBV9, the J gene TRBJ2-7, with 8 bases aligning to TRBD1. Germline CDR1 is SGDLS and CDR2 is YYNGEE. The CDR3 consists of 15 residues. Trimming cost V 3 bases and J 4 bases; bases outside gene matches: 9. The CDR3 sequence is CASSGGQGGIYEQYF. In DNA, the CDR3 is TGTGCCAGCAGCGGAGGACAGGGTGGAATATACGAGCAGTACTTC.

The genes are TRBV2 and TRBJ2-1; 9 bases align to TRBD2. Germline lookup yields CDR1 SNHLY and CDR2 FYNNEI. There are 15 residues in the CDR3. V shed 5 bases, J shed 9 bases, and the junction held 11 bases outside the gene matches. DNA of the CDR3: TGTGCCAGCAGTAGGATTGGCGGGGGGGCCCGTGAGCAGTTCTTC. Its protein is CASSRIGGGAREQFF.

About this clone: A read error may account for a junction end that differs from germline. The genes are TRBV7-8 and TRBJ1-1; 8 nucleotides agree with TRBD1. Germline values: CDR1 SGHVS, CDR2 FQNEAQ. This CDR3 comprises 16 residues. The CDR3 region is CAGSQTGVISNTEAFF. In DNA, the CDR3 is TGTGCCGGCAGCCAGACAGGGGTAATTTCAAACACTGAAGCTTTCTTT.

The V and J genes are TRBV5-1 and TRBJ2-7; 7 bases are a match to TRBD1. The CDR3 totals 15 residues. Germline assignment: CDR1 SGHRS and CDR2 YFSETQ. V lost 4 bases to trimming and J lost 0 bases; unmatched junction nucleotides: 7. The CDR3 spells CASSPSRDSSYEQYF. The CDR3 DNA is TGCGCCAGCAGCCCAAGTAGGGACAGCTCCTACGAGCAGTACTTC.

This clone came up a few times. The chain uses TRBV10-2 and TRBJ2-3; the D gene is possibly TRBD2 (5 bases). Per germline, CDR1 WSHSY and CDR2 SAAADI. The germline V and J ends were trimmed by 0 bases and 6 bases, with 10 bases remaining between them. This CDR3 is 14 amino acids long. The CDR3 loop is CASSESGVQDTQYF. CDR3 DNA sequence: TGCGCCAGCAGTGAGTCCGGGGTGCAGGATACGCAGTATTTT.

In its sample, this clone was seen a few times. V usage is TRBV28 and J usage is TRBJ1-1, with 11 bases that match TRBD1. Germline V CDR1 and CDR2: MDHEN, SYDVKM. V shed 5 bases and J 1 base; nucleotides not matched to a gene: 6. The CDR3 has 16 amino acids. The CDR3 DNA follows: TGTGCCAGCAGTAGGGACAGGGGGTTGGGGAACACTGAAGCTTTCTTT. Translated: CASSRDRGLGNTEAFF.

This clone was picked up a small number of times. CDR3 region: CASTHPQGSYTF. The CDR3 DNA reads TGTGCCAGCACCCATCCCCAGGGGAGCTACACCTTC. The chain joins TRBV9 to TRBJ1-2; tentatively, D is TRBD1 (6 bases). Germline lookup yields CDR1 SGDLS and CDR2 YYNGEE. V was shortened by 6 bases and J by 9 bases, with 15 bases between the two germline ends. This CDR3 has 12 amino acids.

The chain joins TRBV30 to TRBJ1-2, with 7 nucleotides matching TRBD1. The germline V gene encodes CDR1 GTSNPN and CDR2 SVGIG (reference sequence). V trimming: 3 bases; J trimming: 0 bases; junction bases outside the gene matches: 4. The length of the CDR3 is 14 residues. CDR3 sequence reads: CAWSGDSSNYGYTF. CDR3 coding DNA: TGTGCCTGGAGCGGGGACAGTTCTAACTATGGCTACACCTTC.

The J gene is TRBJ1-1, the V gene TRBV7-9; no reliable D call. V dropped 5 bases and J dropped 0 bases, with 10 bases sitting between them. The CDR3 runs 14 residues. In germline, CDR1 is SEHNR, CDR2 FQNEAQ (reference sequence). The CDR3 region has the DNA TGTGCCAGCAGCCTCGATCCGGTGAACACTGAAGCTTTCTTT. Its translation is CASSLDPVNTEAFF.

The CDR3 DNA sequence: TGTGCCAGCAGCTCCGAGTTCGGCACAGATACGCAGTATTTT. Residues: CASSSEFGTDTQYF. The J gene is TRBJ2-3, the V gene TRBV7-6; no clear D. This CDR3 contains 14 residues. V was shortened by 4 bases and J by 1 base, with 9 bases between the two germline ends. Per germline, CDR1 SGHVS and CDR2 FNYEAQ. Full variable domain (missing parts from reference TRBV7-6 and TRBJ2-3): GAGVSQSPRYKVTKRGQDVALRCDPISGHVSLYWYRQALGQGPEFLTYFNYEAQQDKSGLPNDRFSAERPEGSISTLTIQRTEQRDSAMYRCASSSEFGTDTQYFGPGTRLTVL.

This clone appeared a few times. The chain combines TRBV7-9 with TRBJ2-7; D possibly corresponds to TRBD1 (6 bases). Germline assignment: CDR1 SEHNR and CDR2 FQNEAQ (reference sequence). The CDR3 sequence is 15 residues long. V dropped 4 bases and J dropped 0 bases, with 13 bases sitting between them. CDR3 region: CASSSGTPSSYEQYF. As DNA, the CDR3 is TGTGCCAGCAGCTCCGGGACACCCAGCTCCTACGAGCAGTACTTC. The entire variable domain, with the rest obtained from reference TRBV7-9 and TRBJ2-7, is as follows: DTGVSQNPRHKITKRGQNVTFRCDPISEHNRLYWYRQTLGQGPEFLTYFQNEAQLEKSRLLSDRFSAERPKGSFSTLEIQRTEQGDSAMYLCASSSGTPSSYEQYFGPGTRLTVT.

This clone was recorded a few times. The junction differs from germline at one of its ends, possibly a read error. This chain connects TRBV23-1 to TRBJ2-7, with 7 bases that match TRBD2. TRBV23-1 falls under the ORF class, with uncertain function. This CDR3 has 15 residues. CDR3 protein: CASSQLFADQRGLRF. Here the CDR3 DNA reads TGCGCCAGCAGTCAATTGTTCGCCGACCAGCGGGGACTCCGTTTC.

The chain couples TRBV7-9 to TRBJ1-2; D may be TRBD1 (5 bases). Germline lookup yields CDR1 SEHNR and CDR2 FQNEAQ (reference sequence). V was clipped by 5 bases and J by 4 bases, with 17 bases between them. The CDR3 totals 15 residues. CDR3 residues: CASSPQNGAGYGYTF. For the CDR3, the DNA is TGTGCCAGCAGCCCCCAAAATGGGGCCGGCTATGGCTACACCTTC.

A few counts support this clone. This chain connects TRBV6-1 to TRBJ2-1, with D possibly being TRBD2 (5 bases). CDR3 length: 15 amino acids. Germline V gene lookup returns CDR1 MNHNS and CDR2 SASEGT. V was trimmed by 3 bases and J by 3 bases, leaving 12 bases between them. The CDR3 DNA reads TGTGCCAGCAGTGACACCCTGGGGAGCTACAATGAGCAGTTCTTC. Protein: CASSDTLGSYNEQFF.

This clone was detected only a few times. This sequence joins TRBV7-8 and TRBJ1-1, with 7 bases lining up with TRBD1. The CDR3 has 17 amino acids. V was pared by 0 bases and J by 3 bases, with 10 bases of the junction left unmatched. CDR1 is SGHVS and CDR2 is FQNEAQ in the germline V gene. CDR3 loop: CASSLALYRGRDTEAFF. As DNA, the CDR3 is TGTGCCAGCAGCTTAGCCCTGTACAGGGGACGCGACACTGAAGCTTTCTTT.

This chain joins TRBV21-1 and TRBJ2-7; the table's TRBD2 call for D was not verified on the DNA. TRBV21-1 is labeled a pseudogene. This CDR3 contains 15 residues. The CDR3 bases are TGTGCCAGCAGCTCCGGACTAGCGGACTCCTACGAGCAGTACTTC. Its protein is CASSSGLADSYEQYF.

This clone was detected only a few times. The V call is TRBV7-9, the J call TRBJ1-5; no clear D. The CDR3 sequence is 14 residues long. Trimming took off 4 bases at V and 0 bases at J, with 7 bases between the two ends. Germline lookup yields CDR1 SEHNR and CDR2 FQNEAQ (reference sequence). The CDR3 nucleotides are TGTGCCAGCAGCTACGACACTAGCAATCAGCCCCAGCATTTT. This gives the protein CASSYDTSNQPQHF. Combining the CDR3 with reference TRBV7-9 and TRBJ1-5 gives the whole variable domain DTGVSQNPRHKITKRGQNVTFRCDPISEHNRLYWYRQTLGQGPEFLTYFQNEAQLEKSRLLSDRFSAERPKGSFSTLEIQRTEQGDSAMYLCASSYDTSNQPQHFGDGTRLSIL.

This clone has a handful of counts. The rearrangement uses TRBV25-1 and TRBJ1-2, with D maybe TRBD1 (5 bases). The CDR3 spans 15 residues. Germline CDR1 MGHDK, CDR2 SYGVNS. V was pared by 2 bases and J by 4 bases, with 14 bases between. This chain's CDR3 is CASSELREGLYGYTF. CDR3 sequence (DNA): TGTGCCAGCAGTGAACTTCGTGAGGGACTCTATGGCTACACCTTC.

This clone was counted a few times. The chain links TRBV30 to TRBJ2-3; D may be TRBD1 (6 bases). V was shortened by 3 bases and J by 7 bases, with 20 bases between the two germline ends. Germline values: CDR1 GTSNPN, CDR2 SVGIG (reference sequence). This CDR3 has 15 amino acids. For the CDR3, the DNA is TGTGCCTGGAGAGATAACAGGGCCATCCCCCATACGCAGTATTTT. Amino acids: CAWRDNRAIPHTQYF.

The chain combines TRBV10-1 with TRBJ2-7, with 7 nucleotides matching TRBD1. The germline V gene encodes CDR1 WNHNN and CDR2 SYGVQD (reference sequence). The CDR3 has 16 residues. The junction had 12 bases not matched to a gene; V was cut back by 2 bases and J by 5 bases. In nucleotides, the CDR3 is TGCGCCAGCAGTGAGGCCAAGACAGGGTTCGCCCACGAGCAGTACTTC. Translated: CASSEAKTGFAHEQYF.

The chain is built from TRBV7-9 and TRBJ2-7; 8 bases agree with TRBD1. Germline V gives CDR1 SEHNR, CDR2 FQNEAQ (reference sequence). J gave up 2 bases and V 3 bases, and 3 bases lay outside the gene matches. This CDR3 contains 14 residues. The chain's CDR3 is CASSLDRVPYEQYF. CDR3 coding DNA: TGTGCCAGCAGCTTGGACAGGGTGCCCTACGAGCAGTACTTC.

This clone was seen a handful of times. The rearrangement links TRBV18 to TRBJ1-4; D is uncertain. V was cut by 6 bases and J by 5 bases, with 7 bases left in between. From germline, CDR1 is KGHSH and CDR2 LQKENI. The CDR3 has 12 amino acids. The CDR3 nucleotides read TGTGCCAGCTCGAACAGAAATGAAAAACTGTTTTTT. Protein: CASSNRNEKLFF.

CDR3 sequence: CASSQDKTGIMNTEAFF. The CDR3 bases are TGTGCCAGCAGCCAAGATAAGACAGGGATAATGAACACTGAAGCTTTCTTT. The chain combines TRBV14 with TRBJ1-1; 7 nucleotides agree with TRBD1. The junction had 7 bases not matched to a gene; V was cut back by 0 bases and J by 0 bases. The CDR3 is 17 residues long. Germline V lookup: CDR1 SGHDN, CDR2 FVKESK. Filled out from reference TRBV14 and TRBJ1-1, the complete variable domain reads EAGVTQFPSHSVIEKGQTVTLRCDPISGHDNLYWYRRVMGKEIKFLLHFVKESKQDESGMPNNRFLAERTGGTYSTLKVQPAELEDSGVYFCASSQDKTGIMNTEAFFGQGTRLTVV.

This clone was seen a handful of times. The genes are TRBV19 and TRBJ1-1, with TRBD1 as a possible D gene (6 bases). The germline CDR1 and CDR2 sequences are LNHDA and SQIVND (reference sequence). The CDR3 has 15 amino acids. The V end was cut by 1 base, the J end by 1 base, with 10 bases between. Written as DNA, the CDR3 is TGTGCCAGTAGTATAGCGGACAGCCAGAACACTGAAGCTTTCTTT. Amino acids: CASSIADSQNTEAFF.

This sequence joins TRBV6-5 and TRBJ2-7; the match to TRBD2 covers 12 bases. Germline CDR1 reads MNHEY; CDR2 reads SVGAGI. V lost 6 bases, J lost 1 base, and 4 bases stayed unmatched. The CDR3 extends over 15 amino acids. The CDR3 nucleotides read TGTGCCAGCAGCGTGACTAGCGGGGGTTCCTACGAGCAGTACTTC. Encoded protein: CASSVTSGGSYEQYF.

CDR3 nucleotide sequence: TGCGCCAGCAGCTTGGGGCGGAGCACAGATACGCAGTATTTT. Translating it yields CASSLGRSTDTQYF. V is TRBV5-1 and J is TRBJ2-3, with D uncertain. This CDR3 comprises 14 residues. CDR1 is SGHRS and CDR2 is YFSETQ in the germline V gene. V was pared by 0 bases and J by 0 bases, with 5 bases between.

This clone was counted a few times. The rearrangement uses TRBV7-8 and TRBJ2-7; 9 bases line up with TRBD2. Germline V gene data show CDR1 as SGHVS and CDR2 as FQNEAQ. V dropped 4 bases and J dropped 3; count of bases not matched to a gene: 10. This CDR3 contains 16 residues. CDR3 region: CASSSSAASGVYEQYF. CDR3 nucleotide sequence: TGTGCCAGCAGCTCCTCGGCGGCTAGCGGGGTCTACGAGCAGTACTTC.

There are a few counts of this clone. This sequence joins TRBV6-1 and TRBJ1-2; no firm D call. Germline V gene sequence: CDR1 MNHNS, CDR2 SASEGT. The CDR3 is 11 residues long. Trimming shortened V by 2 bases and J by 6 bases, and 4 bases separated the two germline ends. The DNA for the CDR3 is TGTGCCAGCAGTGAACTAGATGGCTACACCTTC. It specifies CASSELDGYTF.

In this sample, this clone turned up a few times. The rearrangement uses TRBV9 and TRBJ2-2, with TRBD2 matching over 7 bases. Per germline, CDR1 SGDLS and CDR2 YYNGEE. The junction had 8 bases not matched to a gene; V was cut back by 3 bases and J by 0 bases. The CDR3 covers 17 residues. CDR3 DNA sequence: TGTGCCAGCAGCGCCGTGGGGGGGGGTACGAACACCGGGGAGCTGTTTTTT. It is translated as CASSAVGGGTNTGELFF.

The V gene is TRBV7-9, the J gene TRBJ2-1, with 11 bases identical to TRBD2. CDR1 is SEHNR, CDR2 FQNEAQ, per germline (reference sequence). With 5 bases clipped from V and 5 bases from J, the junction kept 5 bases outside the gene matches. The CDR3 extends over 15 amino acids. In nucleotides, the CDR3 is TGTGCCAGCAGCCTTACTAGCGGGGGCCACAATGAGCAGTTCTTC. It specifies CASSLTSGGHNEQFF.